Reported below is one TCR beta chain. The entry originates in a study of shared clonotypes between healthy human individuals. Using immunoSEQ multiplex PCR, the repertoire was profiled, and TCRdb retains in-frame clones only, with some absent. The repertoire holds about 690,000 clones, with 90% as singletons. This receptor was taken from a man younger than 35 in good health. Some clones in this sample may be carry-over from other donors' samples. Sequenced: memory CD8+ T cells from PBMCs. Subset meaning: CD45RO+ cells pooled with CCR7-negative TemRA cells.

The CDR3 spells CASSLSLGGITEAFF. The CDR3 coding sequence is TGTGCCAGCAGCTTAAGTTTGGGGGGGATAACTGAAGCTTTCTTT. This rearrangement joins TRBV7-2 to TRBJ1-1; possibly TRBD1 for D (5 bases). CDR3 length equals 15 residues. Trimming removed 2 bases from V and 5 bases from J, with 15 bases in between. In germline, CDR1 is SGHTA, CDR2 FQGNSA.